This T cell receptor beta chain derives from a study of CD4 T cells in relation to SARS-CoV-2 and coronaviruses. Study context: Convalescent patients had median age roughly 38 years, range about 20 to 75. A couple of subjects were Hispanic; patients were 8 males and a handful of females. Study-wide points: No crossreactivity against non-spike viral proteins was tested here.

Note on this clone: Its antigen is currently unknown.

Measured with immunoSEQ multiplex PCR; TCRdb has only the in-frame clones, and not every one. The repertoire holds approximately 50,000 clones, with about 90% as singletons. The CDR3 runs 14 residues. Germline CDR1 is SNHLY and CDR2 is FYNNEI. J was trimmed by 3 bases and V by 7 bases; bases with no gene match: 3. Naive and memory CD4+ T cells came from enriched cryopreserved PBMCs. This receptor was taken from an adult with COVID-19. V and J are TRBV2 and TRBJ1-4, with 9 bases matching TRBD1. The sample was naive CD4+ T cells from PBMCs. Subset described: naive CD4+ T cells isolated by negative enrichment. The CDR3 loop is CASKRQGANEKLFF. In DNA form, the CDR3 reads TGTGCCAGCAAAAGACAGGGGGCTAATGAAAAACTGTTTTTT. The full variable domain, its missing parts supplied by reference TRBV2 and TRBJ1-4, is EPEVTQTPSHQVTQMGQEVILRCVPISNHLYFYWYRQILGQKVEFLVSFYNNEISEKSEIFDDQFSVERPDGSNFTLKIRSTKLEDSAMYFCASKRQGANEKLFFGSGTQLSVL.